One and the same sample provided the 7 T cell receptor beta chains below, sequenced in a study of cytomegalovirus exposure and HLA in healthy donors. Primers for the PCR totalled 60 Vbeta and 13 Jbeta. Sequencing was performed with immunoSEQ multiplex PCR; in TCRdb, only in-frame clones are kept and a portion is missing. This sample yields under 65,000 clones, of which 82% are seen a single time; 3% to 3.5% belongs to the top ten. The sequenced sample consisted of PBMCs. These receptors were taken from a woman younger than 30 in good health and CMV-seronegative.

This chain uses TRBV28 with TRBJ2-3, with D unresolved. Germline V gene lookup returns CDR1 MDHEN and CDR2 SYDVKM. The CDR3 covers 13 residues. Trimming left V 2 bases short and J 2 bases short, with 5 bases between. The CDR3 here is CASSLPSTDTQYF. CDR3 bases: TGTGCCAGCAGTTTACCATCCACAGATACGCAGTATTTT.

The chain recombines TRBV27 with TRBJ1-6, with 7 nucleotides matching TRBD1. The CDR3 has 15 amino acids. Germline trimming cut 6 bases from V and 4 bases from J; bases unmatched to any gene: 6. Germline assignment: CDR1 MNHEY and CDR2 SMNVEV (reference sequence). This CDR3 is CASRETGLYNSPLHF. The CDR3, as DNA: TGTGCCAGCAGAGAGACAGGGTTATATAATTCACCCCTCCACTTT.

The chain combines TRBV30 with TRBJ2-7, with 12 bases aligning to TRBD2. The CDR3 is 16 amino acids. Germline values: CDR1 GTSNPN, CDR2 SVGIG (reference sequence). V shed 4 bases and J 3 bases; nucleotides not matched to a gene: 10. CDR3: CAWNDPSGRAIYEQYF. CDR3 coding DNA: TGTGCCTGGAATGACCCTAGCGGGAGGGCCATCTACGAGCAGTACTTC.

As to this clone: At one of its ends the junction is not consistent with the germline gene, which may arise from a read error. The rearrangement links TRBV18 to TRBJ2-7; D is perhaps TRBD1 (6 bases). This CDR3 is 14 amino acids long. Germline CDR1 and CDR2: KGHSH and LQKENI. CDR3 nucleotides: TGTGCCAGCTCACCACCTACAGGGTTCCGCGAGCAGTGCTTC. Its translation: CASSPPTGFREQCF.

This clone is a singleton in its sample. The J gene is TRBJ1-5, the V gene TRBV27; a possible D gene is TRBD1 (5 bases). The CDR3 totals 14 residues. With 6 bases removed from V and 5 bases from J, the gap between germline ends came to 14 bases. Germline CDR1 MNHEY, CDR2 SMNVEV (reference sequence). Written as DNA, the CDR3 is TGTGCCAGCAGCCGGGGGTTATCGGATCAGCCCCAGCATTTT. Translated, it gives CASSRGLSDQPQHF.

Worth noting for this clone: This CDR3 is also generated by other DNA sequences in the sample. The V gene is TRBV4-1, the J gene TRBJ2-7; 9 bases map to TRBD2. Germline-derived CDR1 and CDR2 are MGHRA and YSYEKL. V dropped 3 bases and J dropped 2; count of bases not matched to a gene: 5. The CDR3 contains 15 residues. This CDR3 reads CASSQTSGRAYEQYF. In nucleotides, the CDR3 is TGCGCCAGCAGCCAGACTAGCGGAAGAGCCTACGAGCAGTACTTC.

The rearrangement uses TRBV28 and TRBJ2-7, with D unresolved. V shed 6 bases and J shed 3 bases, with 6 bases lying between them. This CDR3 is 11 amino acids long. Germline loops: CDR1 MDHEN, CDR2 SYDVKM. This CDR3 reads CASSYHYEQYF. CDR3 nucleotides: TGTGCCAGCAGCTACCACTACGAGCAGTACTTC.